This TCR beta chain was profiled in a study of molecular identifiers for immune sequencing clone quantification. Each library that profiled naive CD8 cells came from roughly 18,000 to 920,000 sorted cells with 10%, 30% or 50% RNA. V was trimmed by 10 bases and J by 4 bases, leaving 8 bases between them. This CDR3 spans 11 amino acids. The germline V gene encodes CDR1 MNHNY and CDR2 SVGAGI (reference sequence). TCRdb processed the PCR reads anew with MiXCR; each CDR3 protein has one entry. The sample contains around 470,000 distinct CDR3 sequences, 20% to 25% of which appear only once. The TCR sequence derives from a human donor in good health. Some libraries in this study had Jurkat cell RNA spiked in. Specimen: naive CD8+ T cells from blood, with Jurkat cell RNA spiked in. Documented subset: FACS-sorted CD8+CD4-CCR7+CD45RA+ naive T cells. V gene TRBV6-6 combines with J gene TRBJ2-1; D is ambiguous. The CDR3 region is CATEQYNEQFF. The DNA for the CDR3 is TGTGCCACTGAACAGTACAATGAGCAGTTCTTC.